Below are 16 T cell receptor beta chains sequenced from a single sample in a study of T cell clonotyping in hematopoietic cell transplantation. Time point indicated: recipient sample about 28 days before transplant, after cytoreduction. Profiled with immunoSEQ multiplex PCR; TCRdb holds only in-frame clones, not every one. There are about 7,400 clones in the sample; 88% occur only once, and about 7.1% lies in the top ten. This specimen was peripheral blood mononuclear cells, taken before stem cell transplant. The source of these receptors is a man aged 60 to 69 with acute myeloid leukemia. Some clones in this sample may be carry-over from other donors' samples.

The gene calls are TRBV19 and TRBJ1-4; 7 nucleotides align to TRBD1. The CDR3 spans 16 residues. V lost 4 bases, J lost 0 bases, and 5 bases stayed unmatched. From germline, CDR1 is LNHDA and CDR2 SQIVND (reference sequence). CDR3 nucleotides: TGTGCCAGTAGTAAGGGGACAGATGCAACTAATGAAAAACTGTTTTTT. Translation gives CASSKGTDATNEKLFF.

CDR3 loop: CASSLALTGEQYF. In nucleotides, the CDR3 is TGTGCCAGCAGCTTAGCTTTGACAGGCGAGCAGTACTTC. The chain is built from TRBV7-6 and TRBJ2-7, with a tentative D call TRBD1 (6 bases). Trimming stripped 0 bases from V and 6 bases from J, with 9 bases between. CDR1 is SGHVS, CDR2 FNYEAQ, per germline. The CDR3 is made up of 13 amino acids.

The chain is built from TRBV27 and TRBJ1-1, with TRBD1 as a possible D gene (5 bases). Germline lookup yields CDR1 MNHEY and CDR2 SMNVEV (reference sequence). V was pared by 3 bases and J by 6 bases, with 14 bases between. This CDR3 is built from 14 residues. CDR3 sequence (DNA): TGTGCCAGCAGTTTCTCAGGGTTCGGGTCTGAAGCTTTCTTT. The encoded protein is CASSFSGFGSEAFF.

This clone was counted only a few times. The J gene is TRBJ1-2, the V gene TRBV15; D ambiguous. CDR3 length equals 15 residues. V lost 1 base and J lost 2, with 11 bases in between. From germline, CDR1 is LNHNV and CDR2 YYDKDF (reference sequence). The CDR3 loop reads CATSRVGNLNYGYTF. CDR3 in DNA: TGTGCCACCAGCAGAGTAGGTAACCTGAACTATGGCTACACCTTC.

This chain uses TRBV6-5 with TRBJ1-4; D unresolved. This CDR3 contains 15 residues. CDR1 and CDR2 (germline): MNHEY, SVGAGI. V dropped 5 bases and J dropped 6 bases, with 16 bases sitting between them. DNA for the CDR3: TGTGCCAGCAGTCCACTCCCCGTGGAAGATGAAAAACTGTTTTTT. Amino acid sequence: CASSPLPVEDEKLFF.

The rearrangement links TRBV30 to TRBJ2-3, with 13 bases fitting TRBD2. This CDR3 spans 16 amino acids. Per germline, CDR1 GTSNPN and CDR2 SVGIG (reference sequence). V trimming: 0 bases; J trimming: 6 bases; junction bases outside the gene matches: 6. CDR3 nucleotide sequence: TGTGCCTGGAGTGTACAGACTAGCGGGAGGTCCGATACGCAGTATTTT. Amino acids: CAWSVQTSGRSDTQYF.

The rearrangement links TRBV7-6 to TRBJ1-1, with D perhaps matching TRBD1 (6 bases). The CDR3 is 14 amino acids. V lost 1 base and J 7 bases, leaving 13 bases between the germline ends. Germline values: CDR1 SGHVS, CDR2 FNYEAQ. CDR3 sequence: CASSLGTTGLEAFF. CDR3 DNA: TGTGCCAGCAGCTTAGGGACGACAGGCCTTGAAGCTTTCTTT.

V gene TRBV5-1 combines with J gene TRBJ1-2, with D perhaps matching TRBD1 (6 bases). From germline, CDR1 is SGHRS and CDR2 YFSETQ. The CDR3 is 15 amino acids. The V end was cut by 0 bases, the J end by 11 bases, with 20 bases between. Here the CDR3 DNA reads TGCGCCAGCAGCTTGGACCAGGGGTCGGTGGCACGATACACCTTC. It codes for CASSLDQGSVARYTF.

This chain links TRBV29-1 with TRBJ2-1, with D perhaps matching TRBD1 or TRBD2 (6 bases each). V lost 0 bases to trimming and J lost 3 bases, with 12 bases between them. The CDR3 extends over 15 amino acids. CDR1 and CDR2 (germline): SQVTM, ANQGSEA. The CDR3 reads CSVEDLGGGYNEQFF. For the CDR3, the DNA is TGCAGCGTTGAAGATCTGGGGGGCGGCTACAATGAGCAGTTCTTC.

This chain links TRBV5-1 with TRBJ1-2; D is possibly TRBD1 (5 bases). CDR1 SGHRS and CDR2 YFSETQ come from the germline V gene. The CDR3 is 12 amino acids. V was clipped by 5 bases and J by 6 bases, with 11 bases between them. The DNA for the CDR3 is TGCGCCAGCAGGGCGACAGAGGATGGCTACACCTTC. Amino acid sequence: CASRATEDGYTF.

This chain uses TRBV7-2 with TRBJ1-5, with 11 bases that match TRBD1. Germline CDR1 and CDR2: SGHTA and FQGNSA. The CDR3 loop spans 17 amino acids. The V segment lost 0 bases and the J segment 6 bases; nucleotides outside the gene matches: 7. CDR3 sequence (DNA): TGTGCCAGCAGCTTAGCCCGTTTTGGGACAGGGGGTCAGCCCCAGCATTTT. Residues: CASSLARFGTGGQPQHF.

V is TRBV9 and J is TRBJ2-6; 10 bases match TRBD1. Trimming removed 4 bases from V and 2 bases from J; junction bases left unmatched: 3. Germline V gene data show CDR1 as SGDLS and CDR2 as YYNGEE. This CDR3 is built from 16 residues. CDR3 residues: CASSPGTGAGANVLTF. CDR3 nucleotide sequence: TGTGCCAGCAGCCCCGGGACAGGGGCTGGGGCCAACGTCCTGACTTTC.

The chain uses TRBV7-7 and TRBJ2-7; D tentatively fits TRBD1 or TRBD2 (5 bases each). Trimming stripped 4 bases from V and 5 bases from J, with 12 bases between. The CDR3 totals 13 residues. Germline V lookup: CDR1 SSHAT, CDR2 FNYEAQ (reference sequence). The CDR3 reads CASSYSRGDEQYF. The DNA of the CDR3 is TGTGCCAGCAGCTACTCCCGGGGCGACGAGCAGTACTTC.

The chain couples TRBV5-1 to TRBJ2-3; weak D call: TRBD2 (6 bases). V was trimmed by 4 bases and J by 0 bases, leaving 18 bases between them. Germline CDR1 and CDR2: SGHRS and YFSETQ. The CDR3 runs 17 residues. The CDR3 nucleotides are TGCGCCAGCAGCCTGGGACGGAGGGTGGCCAGCACAGATACGCAGTATTTT. Protein product: CASSLGRRVASTDTQYF.

The rearrangement links TRBV6-5 to TRBJ2-5, with TRBD2 as a possible D gene (5 bases). CDR3 length: 13 residues. CDR1 MNHEY and CDR2 SVGAGI come from the germline V gene. V was trimmed by 4 bases and J by 5 bases, leaving 11 bases between them. For the CDR3, the DNA is TGTGCCAGCAGTTTCGGGGTCACGGAGACCCAGTACTTC. Translation gives CASSFGVTETQYF.

V is TRBV29-1 and J is TRBJ2-3, with 8 bases aligning to TRBD2. Germline CDR1 SQVTM, CDR2 ANQGSEA. Losses at the gene ends were 5 bases for V and 2 bases for J; bases not matched to a gene: 9. The CDR3 extends over 15 amino acids. In nucleotides, the CDR3 is TGCAGCGTTTACTTGGCGGGAGGAAACACAGATACGCAGTATTTT. This codes for CSVYLAGGNTDTQYF.